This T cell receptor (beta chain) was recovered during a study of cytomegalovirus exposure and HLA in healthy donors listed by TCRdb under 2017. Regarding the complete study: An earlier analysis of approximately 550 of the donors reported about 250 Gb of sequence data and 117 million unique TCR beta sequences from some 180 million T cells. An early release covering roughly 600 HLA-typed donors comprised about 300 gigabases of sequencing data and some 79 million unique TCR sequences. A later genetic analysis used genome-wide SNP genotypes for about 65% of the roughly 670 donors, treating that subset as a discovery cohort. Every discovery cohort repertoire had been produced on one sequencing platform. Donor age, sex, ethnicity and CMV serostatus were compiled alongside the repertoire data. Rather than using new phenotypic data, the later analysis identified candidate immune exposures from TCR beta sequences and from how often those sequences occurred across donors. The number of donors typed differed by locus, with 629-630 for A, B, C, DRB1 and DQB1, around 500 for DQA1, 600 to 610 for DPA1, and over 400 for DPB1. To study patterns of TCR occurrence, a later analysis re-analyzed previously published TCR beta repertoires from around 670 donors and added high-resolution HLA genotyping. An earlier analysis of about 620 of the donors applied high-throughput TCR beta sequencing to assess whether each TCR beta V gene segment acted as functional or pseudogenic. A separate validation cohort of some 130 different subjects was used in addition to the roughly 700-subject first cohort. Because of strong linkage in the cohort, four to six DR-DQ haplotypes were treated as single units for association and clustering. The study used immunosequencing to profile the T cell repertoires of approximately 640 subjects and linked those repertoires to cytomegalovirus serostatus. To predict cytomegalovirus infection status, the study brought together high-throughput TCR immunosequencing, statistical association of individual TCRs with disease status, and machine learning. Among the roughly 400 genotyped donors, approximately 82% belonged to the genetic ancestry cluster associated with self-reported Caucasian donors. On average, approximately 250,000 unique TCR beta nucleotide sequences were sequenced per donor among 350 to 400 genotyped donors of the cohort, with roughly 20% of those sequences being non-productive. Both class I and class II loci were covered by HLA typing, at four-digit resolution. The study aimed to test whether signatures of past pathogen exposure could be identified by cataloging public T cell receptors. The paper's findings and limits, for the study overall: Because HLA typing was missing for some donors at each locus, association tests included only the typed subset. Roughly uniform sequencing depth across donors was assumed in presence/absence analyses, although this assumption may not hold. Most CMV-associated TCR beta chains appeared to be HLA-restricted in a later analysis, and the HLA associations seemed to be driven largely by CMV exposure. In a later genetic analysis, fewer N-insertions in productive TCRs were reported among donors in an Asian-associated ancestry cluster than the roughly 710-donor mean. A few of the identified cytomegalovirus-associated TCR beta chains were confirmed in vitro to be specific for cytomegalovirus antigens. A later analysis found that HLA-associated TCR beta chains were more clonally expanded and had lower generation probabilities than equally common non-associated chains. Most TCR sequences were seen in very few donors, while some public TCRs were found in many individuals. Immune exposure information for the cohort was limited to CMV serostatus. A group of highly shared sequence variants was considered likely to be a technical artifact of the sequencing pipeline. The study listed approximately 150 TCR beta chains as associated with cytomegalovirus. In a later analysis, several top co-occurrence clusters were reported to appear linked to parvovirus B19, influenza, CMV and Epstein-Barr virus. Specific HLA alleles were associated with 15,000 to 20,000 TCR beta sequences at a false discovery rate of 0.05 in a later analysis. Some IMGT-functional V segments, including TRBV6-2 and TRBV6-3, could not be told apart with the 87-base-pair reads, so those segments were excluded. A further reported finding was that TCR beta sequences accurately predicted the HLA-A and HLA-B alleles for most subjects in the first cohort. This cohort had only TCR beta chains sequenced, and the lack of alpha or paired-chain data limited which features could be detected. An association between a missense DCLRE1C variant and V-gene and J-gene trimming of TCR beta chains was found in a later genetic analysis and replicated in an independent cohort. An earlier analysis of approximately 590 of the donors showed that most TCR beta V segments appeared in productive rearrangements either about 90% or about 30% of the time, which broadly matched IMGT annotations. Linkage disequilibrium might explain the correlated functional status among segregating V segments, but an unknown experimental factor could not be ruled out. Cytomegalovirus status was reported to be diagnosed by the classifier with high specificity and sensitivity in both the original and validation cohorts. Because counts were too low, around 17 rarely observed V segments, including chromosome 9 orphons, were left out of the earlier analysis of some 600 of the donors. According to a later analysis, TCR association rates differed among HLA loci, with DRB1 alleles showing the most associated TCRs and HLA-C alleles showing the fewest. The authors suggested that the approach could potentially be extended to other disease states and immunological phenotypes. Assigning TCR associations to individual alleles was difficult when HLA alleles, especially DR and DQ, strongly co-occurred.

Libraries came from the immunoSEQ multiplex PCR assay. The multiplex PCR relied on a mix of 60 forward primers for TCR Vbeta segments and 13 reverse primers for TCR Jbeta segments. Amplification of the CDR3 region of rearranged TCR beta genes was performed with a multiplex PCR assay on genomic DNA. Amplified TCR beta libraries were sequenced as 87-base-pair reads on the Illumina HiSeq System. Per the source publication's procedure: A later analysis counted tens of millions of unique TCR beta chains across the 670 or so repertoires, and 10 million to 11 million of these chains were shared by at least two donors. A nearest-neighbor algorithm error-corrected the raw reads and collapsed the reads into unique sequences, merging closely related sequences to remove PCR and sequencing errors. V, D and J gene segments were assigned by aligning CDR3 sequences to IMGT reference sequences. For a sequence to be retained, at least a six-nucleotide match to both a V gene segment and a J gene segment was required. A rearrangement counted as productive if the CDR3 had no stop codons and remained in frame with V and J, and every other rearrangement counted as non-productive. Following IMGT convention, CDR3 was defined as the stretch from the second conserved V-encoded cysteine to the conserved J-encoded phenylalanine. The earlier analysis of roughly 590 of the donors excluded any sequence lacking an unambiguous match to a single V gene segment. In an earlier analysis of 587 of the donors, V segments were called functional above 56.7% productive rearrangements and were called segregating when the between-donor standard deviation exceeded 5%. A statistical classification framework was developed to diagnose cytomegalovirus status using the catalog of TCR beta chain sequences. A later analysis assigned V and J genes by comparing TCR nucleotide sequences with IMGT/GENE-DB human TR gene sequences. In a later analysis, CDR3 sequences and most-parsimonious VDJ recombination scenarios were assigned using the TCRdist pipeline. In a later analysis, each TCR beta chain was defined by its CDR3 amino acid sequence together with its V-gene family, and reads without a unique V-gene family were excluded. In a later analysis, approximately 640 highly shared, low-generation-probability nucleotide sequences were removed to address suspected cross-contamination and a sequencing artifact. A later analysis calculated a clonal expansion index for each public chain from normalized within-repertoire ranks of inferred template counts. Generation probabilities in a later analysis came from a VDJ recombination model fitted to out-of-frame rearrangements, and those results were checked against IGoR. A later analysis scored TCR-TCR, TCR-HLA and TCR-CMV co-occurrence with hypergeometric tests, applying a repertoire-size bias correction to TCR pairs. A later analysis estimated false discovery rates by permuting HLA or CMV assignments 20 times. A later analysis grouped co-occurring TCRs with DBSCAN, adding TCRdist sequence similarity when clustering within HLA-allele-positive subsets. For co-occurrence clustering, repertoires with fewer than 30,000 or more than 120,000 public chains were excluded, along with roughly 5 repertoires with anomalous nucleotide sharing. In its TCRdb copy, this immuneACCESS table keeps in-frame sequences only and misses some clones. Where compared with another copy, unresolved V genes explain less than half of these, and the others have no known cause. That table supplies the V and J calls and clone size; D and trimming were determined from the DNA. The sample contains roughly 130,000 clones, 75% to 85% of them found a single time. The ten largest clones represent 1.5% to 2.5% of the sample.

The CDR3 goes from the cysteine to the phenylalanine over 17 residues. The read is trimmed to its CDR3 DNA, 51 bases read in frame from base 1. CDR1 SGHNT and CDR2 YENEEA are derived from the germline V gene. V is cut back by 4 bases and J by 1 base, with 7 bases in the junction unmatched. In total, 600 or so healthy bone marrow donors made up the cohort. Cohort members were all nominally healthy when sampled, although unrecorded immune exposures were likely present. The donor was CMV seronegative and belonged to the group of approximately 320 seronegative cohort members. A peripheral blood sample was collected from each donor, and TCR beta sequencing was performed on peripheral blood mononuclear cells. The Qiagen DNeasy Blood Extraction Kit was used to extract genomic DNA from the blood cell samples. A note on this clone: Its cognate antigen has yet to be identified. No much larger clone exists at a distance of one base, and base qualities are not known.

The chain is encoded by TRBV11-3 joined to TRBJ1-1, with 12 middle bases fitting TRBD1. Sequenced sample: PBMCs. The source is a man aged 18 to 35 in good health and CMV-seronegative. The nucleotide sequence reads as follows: TGTGCCAGCAGCTCGCGGGACAGGGGGCGCGGGAACACTGAAGCTTTCTTT. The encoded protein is CASSSRDRGRGNTEAFF.